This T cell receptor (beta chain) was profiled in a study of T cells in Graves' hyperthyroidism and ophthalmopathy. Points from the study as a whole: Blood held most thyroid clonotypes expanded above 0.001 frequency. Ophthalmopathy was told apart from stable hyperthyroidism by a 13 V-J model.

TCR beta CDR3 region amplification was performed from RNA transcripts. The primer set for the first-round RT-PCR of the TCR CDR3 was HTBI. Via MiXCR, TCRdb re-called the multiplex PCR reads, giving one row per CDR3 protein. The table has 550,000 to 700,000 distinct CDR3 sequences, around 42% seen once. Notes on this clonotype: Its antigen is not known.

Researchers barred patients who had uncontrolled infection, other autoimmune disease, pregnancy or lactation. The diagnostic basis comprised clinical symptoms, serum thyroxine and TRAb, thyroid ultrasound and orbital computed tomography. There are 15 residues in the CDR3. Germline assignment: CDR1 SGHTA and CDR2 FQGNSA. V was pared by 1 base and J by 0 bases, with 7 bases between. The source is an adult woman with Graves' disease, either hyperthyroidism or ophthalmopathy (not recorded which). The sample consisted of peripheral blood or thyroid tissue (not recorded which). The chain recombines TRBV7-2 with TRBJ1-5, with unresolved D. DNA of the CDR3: TGTGCCAGCAGCTTAGGGTTCCGTAGCAATCAGCCCCAGCATTTT. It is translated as CASSLGFRSNQPQHF.